This entry lists 14 T cell receptor beta chains sequenced from one sample in a study of OX40 agonist ivuxolimab in advanced cancers. Only in-frame clones appear in the TCRdb table, and some are missing; sequencing was by immunoSEQ multiplex PCR. The table records over 75,000 clones, less than 95% of them present only once. The specimen comprised CD4+ or CD8+ T cells sorted from blood, sampled in a trial of the OX40 agonist ivuxolimab. Every receptor here comes from an adult with an advanced solid tumor such as melanoma, head and neck, liver or kidney cancer.

V and J are TRBV19 and TRBJ2-3; unclear D gene. Germline V CDR1 and CDR2: LNHDA, SQIVND (reference sequence). There are 11 residues in the CDR3. With 8 bases removed from V and 6 bases from J, the gap between germline ends came to 9 bases. CDR3 coding DNA: TGTGCCAGTGGCCGTACCGATACGCAGTATTTT. Amino acids: CASGRTDTQYF.

Of note for this clone: Compared with germline, one end of the junction differs, possibly owing to a read error. This rearrangement joins TRBV7-7 to TRBJ2-2; D is unclear. The germline gives CDR1 SSHAT, CDR2 FNYEAQ (reference sequence). This CDR3 spans 15 amino acids. The CDR3 loop is CASSPGPVMGGELFF. The CDR3 bases are TGTGCTAGCAGCCCCGGGCCAGTAATGGGCGGGGAGCTGTTTTTT.

The chain couples TRBV30 to TRBJ1-1; D not certain. Germline-derived CDR1 and CDR2 are GTSNPN and SVGIG (reference sequence). The CDR3 sequence is 13 residues long. V dropped 2 bases and J dropped 0 bases, with 7 bases sitting between them. CDR3 sequence: CAWSFWLNTEAFF. For the CDR3, the DNA is TGTGCCTGGAGTTTCTGGCTGAACACTGAAGCTTTCTTT. Full variable domain (missing parts from reference TRBV30 and TRBJ1-1): SQTIHQWPATLVQPVGSPLSLECTVEGTSNPNLYWYRQAAGRGLQLLFYSVGIGQISSEVPQNLSASRPQDRQFILSSKKLLLSDSGFYLCAWSFWLNTEAFFGQGTRLTVV.

The count of this clone is one. The chain links TRBV5-4 to TRBJ1-1; 8 nucleotides line up with TRBD1. The CDR3 is made up of 15 amino acids. V was clipped by 1 base and J by 5 bases; unmatched bases: 7. Germline assignment: CDR1 SGHNT and CDR2 YYREEE (reference sequence). CDR3 nucleotides: TGTGCCAGCAGCTTGCCCTCAGGGGGCAGTACTGAAGCTTTCTTT. Amino acids: CASSLPSGGSTEAFF.

The rearrangement joins TRBV19 to TRBJ2-7; D call uncertain. Germline V lookup: CDR1 LNHDA, CDR2 SQIVND (reference sequence). This CDR3 is built from 15 residues. Trimming stripped 1 base from V and 4 bases from J, with 14 bases between. In nucleotides, the CDR3 is TGTGCCAGTAGTATAGTGGCAGGTACGGCGTACGAGCAGTACTTC. It codes for CASSIVAGTAYEQYF.

The J gene is TRBJ2-5, the V gene TRBV5-1; 12 bases map to TRBD2. Germline CDR1 is SGHRS and CDR2 is YFSETQ. With V trimmed by 3 bases and J by 4 bases, 4 bases remained unmatched. The CDR3 is made up of 15 amino acids. The CDR3 sequence: CASSYSLAGGETQYF. CDR3 nucleotides: TGCGCCAGCAGCTATTCACTAGCGGGAGGAGAGACCCAGTACTTC. The full variable domain, with the rest looked up from reference TRBV5-1 and TRBJ2-5, is KAGVTQTPRYLIKTRGQQVTLSCSPISGHRSVSWYQQTPGQGLQFLFEYFSETQRNKGNFPGRFSGRQFSNSRSEMNVSTLELGDSALYLCASSYSLAGGETQYFGPGTRLLVL.

The chain links TRBV5-5 to TRBJ2-7; TRBD1 matches 12 bases. Trimming at V came to 1 base and at J to 8 bases, leaving 10 bases not matched to a gene. The CDR3 extends over 16 amino acids. Germline CDR1 and CDR2: SGHKS and YYEKEE (reference sequence). CDR3 residues: CASSLIGRDRGRKQYF. CDR3 sequence (DNA): TGTGCCAGCAGCTTGATCGGCCGGGACAGGGGGCGCAAGCAGTACTTC.

The rearrangement links TRBV5-6 to TRBJ2-1; no firm D call. V lost 2 bases and J lost 7, with 4 bases in between. The germline V gene has CDR1 SGHDT and CDR2 YYEEEE. CDR3 length: 11 amino acids. In DNA form, the CDR3 reads TGTGCCAGCAGCTTCGGTAATGAGCAGTTCTTC. Protein product: CASSFGNEQFF.

The rearrangement uses TRBV14 and TRBJ2-1; D is unclear. Per germline, CDR1 SGHDN and CDR2 FVKESK. Trimming cost V 5 bases and J 2 bases, with 10 bases left between them. The CDR3 sequence is 14 residues long. The CDR3 loop is CASSRIGTYNEQFF. CDR3 in DNA: TGTGCCAGCAGCAGAATAGGGACCTACAATGAGCAGTTCTTC.

V is TRBV6-4 and J is TRBJ2-7, with D perhaps matching TRBD1 or TRBD2 (6 bases each). The CDR3 length is 16 residues. Trimming took 6 bases from V and 7 from J, leaving 25 bases between them. Germline V lookup: CDR1 MRHNA, CDR2 SNTAGT. The CDR3 spells CASREVNRRGRREQYF. CDR3 bases: TGTGCCAGCAGAGAAGTAAACCGACGGGGGCGAAGGGAGCAGTACTTC.

The sample holds a few counts of this clone. The chain couples TRBV6-5 to TRBJ1-1, with D possibly matching TRBD1 (6 bases). Germline assignment: CDR1 MNHEY and CDR2 SVGAGI. The CDR3 totals 15 residues. Trimming left V 10 bases short and J 3 bases short, with 21 bases between. The CDR3 loop reads CATRGAGAGDTEAFF. CDR3 DNA: TGTGCCACTCGGGGGGCAGGGGCGGGCGACACTGAAGCTTTCTTT.

This clone was recorded only once. The V gene is TRBV2, the J gene TRBJ2-1; 9 positions match TRBD2. There are 18 residues in the CDR3. The V gene end was trimmed by 5 bases and the J gene end by 2 bases; junction bases not matched to a gene: 13. Germline V lookup: CDR1 SNHLY, CDR2 FYNNEI. The CDR3 coding sequence is TGTGCCAGCAGTCGCGTCTCGCGGGGGGGTAAGGCCTACAATGAGCAGTTCTTC. Translation gives CASSRVSRGGKAYNEQFF.

J is TRBJ2-7 and V is TRBV5-4; maybe TRBD2 (6 bases). Germline lookup yields CDR1 SGHNT and CDR2 YYREEE (reference sequence). CDR3 length: 14 residues. V lost 4 bases, J lost 2 bases, and 13 bases lay in between. CDR3 nucleotide sequence: TGTGCCAGCAGCACGCGGGGTGGGGCCTACGAGCAGTACTTC. It is translated as CASSTRGGAYEQYF.

The chain couples TRBV7-5 to TRBJ2-5; the table's D call, TRBD1, was not checked against the DNA. TRBV7-5 is shown as a pseudogene. This CDR3 has 15 amino acids. CDR3 residues: CASSLGIQGAETQYF. The CDR3, as DNA: TGTGCCAGCAGCTTAGGGATACAGGGGGCGGAGACCCAGTACTTC.